This T cell receptor (beta chain) was identified during a study of T cells in Graves' hyperthyroidism and ophthalmopathy. From RNA transcripts, TCR beta CDR3 regions were amplified. Initially, a first-round RT-PCR of the TCR CDR3 employed the HTBI primer set. TCRdb passed the multiplex PCR reads through MiXCR, listing each CDR3 protein once. Among about 400,000 distinct CDR3 sequences listed, 15% to 18% were seen once. The V gene end was trimmed by 3 bases and the J gene end by 5 bases; junction bases not matched to a gene: 1. Germline CDR1 DFQATT, CDR2 SNEGSKA (reference sequence). The CDR3 loop spans 12 amino acids. The study excluded patients with uncontrolled infection, other autoimmune disease, pregnancy or lactation. This clonotype appeared a few times.

The specimen sequenced was blood. The TCR comes from a woman in her late teens or twenties with Graves' hyperthyroidism. The chain recombines TRBV20-1 with TRBJ2-3; 8 bases fit TRBD1. The CDR3 DNA is TGCAGTGCTAGGGACAGGGAAGATACGCAGTATTTT. As protein: CSARDREDTQYF.